One and the same sample provided the 5 T cell receptor beta chains below, sequenced in a study of blood T cell repertoires in COVID-19. Assay: immunoSEQ multiplex PCR; the TCRdb copy retains only in-frame clones and omits some. The sample has hundreds of thousands of clones, approximately 90% seen once; the top ten hold around 1.1%. What was sequenced was PBMCs or T cells enriched from blood (not recorded which). These receptors originate from a man aged 30 to 39 who had recovered from COVID-19.

The chain recombines TRBV10-3 with TRBJ2-1; 9 nucleotides align to TRBD2. Germline V CDR1 and CDR2: ENHRY, SYGVKD. CDR3 length: 13 amino acids. V lost 10 bases and J lost 3; bases outside the gene matches: 4. The CDR3 DNA is TGTGCCACCTTAGCGGGAGACTACAATGAGCAGTTCTTC. Translated: CATLAGDYNEQFF.

The CDR3 region is CASSQDMQETQYF. DNA for the CDR3: TGTGCCAGCAGCCAAGATATGCAAGAGACCCAGTACTTC. This chain joins TRBV4-2 and TRBJ2-5, with D unresolved. Germline V gene sequence: CDR1 LGHNA, CDR2 YNFKEQ. V lost 0 bases and J lost 2, with 4 bases in between. The CDR3 covers 13 residues.

The CDR3 loop is CASSPGSDQPQHF. The CDR3 region has the DNA TGTGCCAGCTCACCAGGGAGCGATCAGCCCCAGCATTTT. The J gene is TRBJ1-5, the V gene TRBV18; no clear D. The CDR3 sequence is 13 residues long. Germline V lookup: CDR1 KGHSH, CDR2 LQKENI. V lost 2 bases, J lost 5 bases, and 7 bases lay in between. Full variable domain (missing parts from reference TRBV18 and TRBJ1-5): NAGVMQNPRHLVRRRGQEARLRCSPMKGHSHVYWYRQLPEEGLKFMVYLQKENIIDESGMPKERFSAEFPKEGPSILRIQQVVRGDSAAYFCASSPGSDQPQHFGDGTRLSIL.

The CDR3 loop reads CASSQVSGQGEQFF. DNA of the CDR3: TGTGCCAGCAGCCAAGTATCAGGGCAAGGTGAGCAGTTCTTC. The chain is built from TRBV3-1 (or the pseudogene TRBV3-2) and TRBJ2-1; D may be TRBD1 (5 bases). This CDR3 spans 14 amino acids. CDR1 and CDR2 (germline): LGHDT, YNNKEL (reference sequence). Trimming pared 1 base from V and 9 bases from J, leaving 13 bases between.

The chain links TRBV9 to TRBJ2-5, with TRBD2 matching 9 bases. This CDR3 contains 16 residues. The V and J ends lost 4 bases and 2 bases, in that order; junction bases with no gene match: 9. The germline V gene has CDR1 SGDLS and CDR2 YYNGEE. The CDR3 DNA follows: TGTGCCAGCAGCCCCCAGGGGCTAGCGGGGCAAGAGACCCAGTACTTC. Protein: CASSPQGLAGQETQYF.